This T cell receptor (beta chain) appears in the sequencing data of a study of shared clonotypes between healthy human individuals. Study findings and constraints: The generation probabilities recorded for non-shared clonotypes fell below those of clonotypes shared by all four donors.

Here immunoSEQ multiplex PCR was the method, and the copy in TCRdb shows in-frame clones only, minus some. Of around 1.5 million clones in the sample, around 98% were seen once. Concerning this clone: Its cognate antigen is unknown.

The donors were adults (healthy and HIV-negative) with no recent acute infections or vaccinations. From germline, CDR1 is SGHTA and CDR2 FQGNSA. V lost 4 bases to trimming and J lost 0 bases, with 8 bases between them. CDR3 length: 14 amino acids. This sequence joins TRBV7-2 and TRBJ2-3; D is undetermined. The sample consisted of naive CD4+ T cells sorted from blood. As for subset: CD45RA+ positively selected. This TCR was recovered from a man younger than 45 in good health. The CDR3 spells CASSSYRSTDTQYF. The CDR3 nucleotides read TGTGCCAGCAGCTCATATAGGAGCACAGATACGCAGTATTTT.